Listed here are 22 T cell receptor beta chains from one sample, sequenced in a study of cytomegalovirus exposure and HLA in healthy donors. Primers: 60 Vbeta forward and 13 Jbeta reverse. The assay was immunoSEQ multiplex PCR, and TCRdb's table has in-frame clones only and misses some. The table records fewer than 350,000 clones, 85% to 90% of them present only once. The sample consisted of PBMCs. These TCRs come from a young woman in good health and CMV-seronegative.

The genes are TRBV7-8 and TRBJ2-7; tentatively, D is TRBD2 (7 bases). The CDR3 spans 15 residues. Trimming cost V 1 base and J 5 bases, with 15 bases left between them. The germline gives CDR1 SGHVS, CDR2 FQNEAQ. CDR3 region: CASSLDTGGPDEQYF. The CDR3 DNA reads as TGTGCCAGCAGCTTAGACACGGGGGGCCCTGACGAGCAGTACTTC.

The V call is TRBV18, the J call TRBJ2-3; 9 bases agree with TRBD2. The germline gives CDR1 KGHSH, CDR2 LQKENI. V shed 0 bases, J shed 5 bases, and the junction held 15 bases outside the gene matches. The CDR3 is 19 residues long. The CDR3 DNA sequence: TGTGCCAGCTCACCACCGCTTGGAGCAAGCGGGGGGAAGGGAGATACGCAGTATTTT. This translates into CASSPPLGASGGKGDTQYF.

CDR3 nucleotide sequence: TGTGCCGGCGCGGGGGACAGGGCTCGCGAGCAGTACTTC. Translation: CAGAGDRAREQYF. The chain recombines TRBV6-6 with TRBJ2-7, with 9 positions matching TRBD1. The CDR3 loop spans 13 amino acids. From germline, CDR1 is MNHNY and CDR2 SVGAGI (reference sequence). V dropped 11 bases and J dropped 6; count of bases not matched to a gene: 11.

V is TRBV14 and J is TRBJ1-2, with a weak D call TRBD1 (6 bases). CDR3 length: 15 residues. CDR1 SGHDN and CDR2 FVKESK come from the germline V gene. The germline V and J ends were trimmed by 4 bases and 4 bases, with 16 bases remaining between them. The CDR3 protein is CASSLPGQGAYGYTF. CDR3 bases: TGTGCCAGCAGCCTCCCGGGACAAGGGGCCTATGGCTACACCTTC. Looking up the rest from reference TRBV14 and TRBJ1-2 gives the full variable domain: EAGVTQFPSHSVIEKGQTVTLRCDPISGHDNLYWYRRVMGKEIKFLLHFVKESKQDESGMPNNRFLAERTGGTYSTLKVQPAELEDSGVYFCASSLPGQGAYGYTFGSGTRLTVV.

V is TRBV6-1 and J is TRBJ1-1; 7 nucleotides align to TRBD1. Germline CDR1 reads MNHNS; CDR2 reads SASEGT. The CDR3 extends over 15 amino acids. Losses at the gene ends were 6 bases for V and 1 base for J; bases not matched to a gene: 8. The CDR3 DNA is TGTGCCAGCAGCCGACAGGGACGGGGGAACACTGAAGCTTTCTTT. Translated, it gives CASSRQGRGNTEAFF.

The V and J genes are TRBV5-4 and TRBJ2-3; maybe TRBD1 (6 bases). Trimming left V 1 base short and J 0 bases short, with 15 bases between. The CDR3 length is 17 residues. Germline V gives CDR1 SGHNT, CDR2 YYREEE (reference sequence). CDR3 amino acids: CASSLMYRAQSTDTQYF. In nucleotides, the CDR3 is TGTGCCAGCAGCTTGATGTACAGGGCACAAAGCACAGATACGCAGTATTTT.

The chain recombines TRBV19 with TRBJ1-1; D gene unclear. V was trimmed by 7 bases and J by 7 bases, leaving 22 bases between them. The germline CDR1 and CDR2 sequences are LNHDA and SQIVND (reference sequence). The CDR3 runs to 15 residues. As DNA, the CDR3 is TGTGCCAGTATTGGCGGGCGCGTTAAGGGAGATGAAGCTTTCTTT. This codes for CASIGGRVKGDEAFF.

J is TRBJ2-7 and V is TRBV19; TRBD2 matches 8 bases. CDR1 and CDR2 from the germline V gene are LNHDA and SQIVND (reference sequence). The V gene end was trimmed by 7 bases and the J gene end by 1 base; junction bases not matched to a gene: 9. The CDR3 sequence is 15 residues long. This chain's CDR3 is CASTPGSGASYEQYF. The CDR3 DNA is TGTGCCAGTACCCCGGGTAGCGGGGCATCCTACGAGCAGTACTTC.

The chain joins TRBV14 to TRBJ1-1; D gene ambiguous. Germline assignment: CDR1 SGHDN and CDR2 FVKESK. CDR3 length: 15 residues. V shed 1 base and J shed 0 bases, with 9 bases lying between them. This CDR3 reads CASSQVRVLNTEAFF. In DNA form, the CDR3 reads TGTGCCAGCAGCCAAGTCCGGGTCTTGAACACTGAAGCTTTCTTT.

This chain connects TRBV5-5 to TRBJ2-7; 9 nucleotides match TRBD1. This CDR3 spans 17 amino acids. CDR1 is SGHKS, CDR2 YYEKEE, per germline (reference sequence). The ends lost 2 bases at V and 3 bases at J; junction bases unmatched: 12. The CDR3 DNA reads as TGTGCCAGCAGCTTAGGTGCTTTACTGGGACAGGGCTACGAGCAGTACTTC. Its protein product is CASSLGALLGQGYEQYF.

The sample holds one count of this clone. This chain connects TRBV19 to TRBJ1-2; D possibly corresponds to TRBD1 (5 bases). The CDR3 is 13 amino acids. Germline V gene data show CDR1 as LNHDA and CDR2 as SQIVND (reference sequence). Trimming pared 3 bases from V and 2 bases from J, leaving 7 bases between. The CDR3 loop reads CASSIRQNYGYTF. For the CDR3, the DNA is TGTGCCAGTAGTATTAGACAGAACTATGGCTACACCTTC. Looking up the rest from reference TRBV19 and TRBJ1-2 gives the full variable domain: DGGITQSPKYLFRKEGQNVTLSCEQNLNHDAMYWYRQDPGQGLRLIYYSQIVNDFQKGDIAEGYSVSREKKESFPLTVTSAQKNPTAFYLCASSIRQNYGYTFGSGTRLTVV.

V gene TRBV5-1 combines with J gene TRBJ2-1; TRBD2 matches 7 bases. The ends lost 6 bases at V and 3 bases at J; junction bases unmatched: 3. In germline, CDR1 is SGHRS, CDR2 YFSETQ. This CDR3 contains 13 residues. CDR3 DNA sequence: TGCGCCAGCATGGGCGGGGGCTACAATGAGCAGTTCTTC. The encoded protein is CASMGGGYNEQFF. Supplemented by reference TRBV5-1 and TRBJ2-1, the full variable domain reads KAGVTQTPRYLIKTRGQQVTLSCSPISGHRSVSWYQQTPGQGLQFLFEYFSETQRNKGNFPGRFSGRQFSNSRSEMNVSTLELGDSALYLCASMGGGYNEQFFGPGTRLTVL.

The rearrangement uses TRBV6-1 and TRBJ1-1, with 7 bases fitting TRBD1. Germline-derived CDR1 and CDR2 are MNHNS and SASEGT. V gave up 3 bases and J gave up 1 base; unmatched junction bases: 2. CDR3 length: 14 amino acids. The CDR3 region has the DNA TGTGCCAGCAGTGATTACAGGGGGAACACTGAAGCTTTCTTT. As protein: CASSDYRGNTEAFF.

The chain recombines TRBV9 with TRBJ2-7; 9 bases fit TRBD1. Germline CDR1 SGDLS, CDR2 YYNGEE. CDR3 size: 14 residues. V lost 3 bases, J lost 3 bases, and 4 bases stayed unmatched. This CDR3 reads CASSAGQGGYEQYF. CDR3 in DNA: TGTGCCAGCAGCGCGGGACAGGGAGGCTACGAGCAGTACTTC.

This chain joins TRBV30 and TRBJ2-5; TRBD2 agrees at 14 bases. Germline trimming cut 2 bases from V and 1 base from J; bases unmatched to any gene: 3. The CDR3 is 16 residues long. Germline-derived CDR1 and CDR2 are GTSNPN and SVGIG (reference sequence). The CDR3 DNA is TGTGCCTGGAGTCTCGGACTAGCGGGGGGCCAAGAGACCCAGTACTTC. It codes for CAWSLGLAGGQETQYF.

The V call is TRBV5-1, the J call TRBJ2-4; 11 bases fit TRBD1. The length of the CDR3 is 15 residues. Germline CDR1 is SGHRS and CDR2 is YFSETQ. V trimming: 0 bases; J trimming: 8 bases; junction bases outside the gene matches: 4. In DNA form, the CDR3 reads TGCGCCAGCAGCTTGGACGGGACAGGGGGGGACATTCAGTACTTC. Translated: CASSLDGTGGDIQYF.

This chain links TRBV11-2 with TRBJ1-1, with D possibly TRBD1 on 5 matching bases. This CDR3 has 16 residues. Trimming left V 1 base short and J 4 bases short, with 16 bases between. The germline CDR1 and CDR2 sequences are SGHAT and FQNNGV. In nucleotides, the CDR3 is TGTGCCAGCAGCTTAGGTGGCGGATGGGGGGGCACTGAAGCTTTCTTT. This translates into CASSLGGGWGGTEAFF.

The CDR3 here is CASSGIGEGYGYTF. The CDR3 coding sequence is TGTGCCAGCAGTGGAATCGGGGAAGGGTATGGCTACACCTTC. The genes are TRBV6-1 and TRBJ1-2; D gene unclear. Per germline, CDR1 MNHNS and CDR2 SASEGT. The V end lost 4 bases, the J end lost 5 bases, and 14 bases lay between the germline ends. CDR3 length equals 14 residues.

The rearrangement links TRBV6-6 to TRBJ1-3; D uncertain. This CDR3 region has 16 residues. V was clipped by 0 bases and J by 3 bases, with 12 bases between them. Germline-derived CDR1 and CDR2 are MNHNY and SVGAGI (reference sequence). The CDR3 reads CASSYSYSSLGNTIYF. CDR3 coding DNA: TGTGCCAGCAGTTACTCGTACAGCTCACTTGGAAACACCATATATTTT.

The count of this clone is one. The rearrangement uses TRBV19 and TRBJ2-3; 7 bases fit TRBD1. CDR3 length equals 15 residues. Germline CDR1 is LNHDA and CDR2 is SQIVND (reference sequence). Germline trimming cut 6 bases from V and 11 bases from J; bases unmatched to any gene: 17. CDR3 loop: CASSPKQGSSYLQYF. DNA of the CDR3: TGTGCCAGTAGCCCCAAACAGGGGTCTTCTTATCTGCAGTATTTT.

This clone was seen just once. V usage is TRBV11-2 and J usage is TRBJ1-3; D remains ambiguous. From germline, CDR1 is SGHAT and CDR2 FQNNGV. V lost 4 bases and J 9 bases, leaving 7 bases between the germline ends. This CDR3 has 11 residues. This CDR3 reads CASSSSSTIYF. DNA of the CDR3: TGTGCCAGCAGCTCTAGCTCCACCATATATTTT.

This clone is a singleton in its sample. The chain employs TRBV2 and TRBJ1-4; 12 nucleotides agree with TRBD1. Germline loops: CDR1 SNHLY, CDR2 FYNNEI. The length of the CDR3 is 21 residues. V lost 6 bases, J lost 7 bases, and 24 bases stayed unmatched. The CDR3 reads CASRRLGQGANNTPRGEKLFF. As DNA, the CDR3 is TGTGCCAGCAGGAGATTGGGACAGGGGGCTAATAATACCCCGAGGGGTGAAAAACTGTTTTTT.